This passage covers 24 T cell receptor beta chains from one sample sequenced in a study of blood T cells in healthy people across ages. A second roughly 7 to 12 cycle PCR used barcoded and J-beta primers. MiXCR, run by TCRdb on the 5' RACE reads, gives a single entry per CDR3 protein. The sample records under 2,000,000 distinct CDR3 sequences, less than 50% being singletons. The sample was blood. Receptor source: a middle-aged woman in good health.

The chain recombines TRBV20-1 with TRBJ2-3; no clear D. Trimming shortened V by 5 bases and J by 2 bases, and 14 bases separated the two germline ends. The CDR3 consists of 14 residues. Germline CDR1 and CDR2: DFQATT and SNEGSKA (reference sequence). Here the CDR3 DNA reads TGCAGTGCTTACGACACCAGCATCACAGATACGCAGTATTTT. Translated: CSAYDTSITDTQYF.

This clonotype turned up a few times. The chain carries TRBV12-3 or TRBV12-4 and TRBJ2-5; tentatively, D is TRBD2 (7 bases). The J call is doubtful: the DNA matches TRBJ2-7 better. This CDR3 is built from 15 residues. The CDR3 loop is CASSSRGGGGYEQYF. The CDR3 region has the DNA TGTGCCAGCAGTTCCAGAGGGGGGGGAGGCTACGAGCAGTACTTC.

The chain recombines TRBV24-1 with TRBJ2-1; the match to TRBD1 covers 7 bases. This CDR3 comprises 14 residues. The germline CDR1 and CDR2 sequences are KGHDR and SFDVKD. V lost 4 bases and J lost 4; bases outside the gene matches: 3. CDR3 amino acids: CATSEATGYNEQFF. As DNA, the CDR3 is TGTGCCACCAGTGAGGCGACAGGGTACAATGAGCAGTTCTTC.

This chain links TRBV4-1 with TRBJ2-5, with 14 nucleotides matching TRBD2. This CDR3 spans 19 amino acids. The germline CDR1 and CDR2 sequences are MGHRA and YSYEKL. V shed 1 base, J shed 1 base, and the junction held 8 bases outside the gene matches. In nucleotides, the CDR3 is TGCGCCAGCAGCCAAGCCCCGACTAGCGGGGGGGGCCTCCAAGAGACCCAGTACTTC. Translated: CASSQAPTSGGGLQETQYF.

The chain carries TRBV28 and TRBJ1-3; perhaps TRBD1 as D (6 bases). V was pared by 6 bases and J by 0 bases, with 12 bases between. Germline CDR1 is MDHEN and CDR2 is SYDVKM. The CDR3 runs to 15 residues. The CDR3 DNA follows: TGTGCCAGCAGCTCCGGGGGGCTCTCTGGAAACACCATATATTTT. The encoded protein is CASSSGGLSGNTIYF.

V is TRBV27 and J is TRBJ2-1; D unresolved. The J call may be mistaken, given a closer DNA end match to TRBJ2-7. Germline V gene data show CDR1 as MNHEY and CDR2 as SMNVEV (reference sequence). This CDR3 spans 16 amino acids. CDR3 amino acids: CASSRTPSKTSYEQYF. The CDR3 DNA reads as TGTGCCAGCAGCCGGACCCCCAGCAAAACCTCGTATGAGCAGTACTTC.

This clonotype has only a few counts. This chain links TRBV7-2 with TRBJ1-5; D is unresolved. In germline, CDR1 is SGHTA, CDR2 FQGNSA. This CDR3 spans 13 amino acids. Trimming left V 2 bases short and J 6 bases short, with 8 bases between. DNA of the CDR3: TGTGCCAGCAGCTTATCTGCGGGTCAGCCCCAGCATTTT. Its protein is CASSLSAGQPQHF. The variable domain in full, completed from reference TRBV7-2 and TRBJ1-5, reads GAGVSQSPSNKVTEKGKDVELRCDPISGHTALYWYRQSLGQGLEFLIYFQGNSAPDKSGLPSDRFSAERTGGSVSTLTIQRTQQEDSAVYLCASSLSAGQPQHFGDGTRLSIL.

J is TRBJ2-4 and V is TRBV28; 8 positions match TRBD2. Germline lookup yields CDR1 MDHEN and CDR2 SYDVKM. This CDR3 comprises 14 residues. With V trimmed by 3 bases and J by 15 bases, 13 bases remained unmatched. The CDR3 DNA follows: TGTGCCAGCAGTTTGACCCTTAGCGGGGAAGTCTCGTACTTC. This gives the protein CASSLTLSGEVSYF. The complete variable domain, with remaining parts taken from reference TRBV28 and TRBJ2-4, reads DVKVTQSSRYLVKRTGEKVFLECVQDMDHENMFWYRQDPGLGLRLIYFSYDVKMKEKGDIPEGYSVSREKKERFSLILESASTNQTSMYLCASSLTLSGEVSYFGAGTRLSVL.

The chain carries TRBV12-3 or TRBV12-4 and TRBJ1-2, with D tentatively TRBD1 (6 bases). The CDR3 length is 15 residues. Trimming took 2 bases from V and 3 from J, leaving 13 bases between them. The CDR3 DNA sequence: TGTGCCAGCAGTTTAAGTACTGGACAGTACTATGGCTACACCTTC. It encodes CASSLSTGQYYGYTF.

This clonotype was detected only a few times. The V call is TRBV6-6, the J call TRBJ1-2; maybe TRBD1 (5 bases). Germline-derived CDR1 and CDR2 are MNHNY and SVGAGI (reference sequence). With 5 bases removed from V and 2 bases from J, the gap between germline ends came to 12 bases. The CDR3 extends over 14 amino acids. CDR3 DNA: TGTGCCAGCAGTGGCCCTGGGGCAAACTATGGCTACACCTTC. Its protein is CASSGPGANYGYTF.

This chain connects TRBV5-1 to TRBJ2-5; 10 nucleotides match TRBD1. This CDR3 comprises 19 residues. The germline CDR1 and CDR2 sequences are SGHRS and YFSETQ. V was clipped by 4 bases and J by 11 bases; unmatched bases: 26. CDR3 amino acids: CASSGTGDRVDISGNEQYF. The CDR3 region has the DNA TGCGCCAGCAGCGGGACAGGGGACAGGGTGGATATAAGCGGCAATGAGCAGTACTTC.

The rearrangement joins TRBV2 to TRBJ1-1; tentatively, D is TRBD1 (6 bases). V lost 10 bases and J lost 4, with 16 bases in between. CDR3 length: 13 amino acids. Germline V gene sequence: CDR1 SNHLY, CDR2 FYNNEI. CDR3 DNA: TGTGCCACAAGACAGGAGGTTGGCACTGAAGCTTTCTTT. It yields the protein CATRQEVGTEAFF.

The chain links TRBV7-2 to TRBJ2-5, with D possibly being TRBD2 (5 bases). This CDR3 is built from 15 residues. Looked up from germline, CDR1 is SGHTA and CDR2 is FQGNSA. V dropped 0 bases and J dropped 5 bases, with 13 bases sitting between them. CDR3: CASSLAGLPEETQYF. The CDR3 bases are TGTGCCAGCAGCTTAGCCGGACTCCCTGAGGAGACCCAGTACTTC.

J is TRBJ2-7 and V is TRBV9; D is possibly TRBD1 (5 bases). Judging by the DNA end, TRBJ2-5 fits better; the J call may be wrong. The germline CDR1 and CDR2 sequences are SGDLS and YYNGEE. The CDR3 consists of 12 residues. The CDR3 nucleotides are TGTGCCAGCAGCGTAAACAGGGAGACCCAGTACTTC. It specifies CASSVNRETQYF.

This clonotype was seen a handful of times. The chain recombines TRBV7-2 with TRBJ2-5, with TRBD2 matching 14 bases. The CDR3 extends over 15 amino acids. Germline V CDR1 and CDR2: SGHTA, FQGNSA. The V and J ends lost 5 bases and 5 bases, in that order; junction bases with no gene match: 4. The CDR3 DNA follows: TGTGCCAGCAGCCACCGACTAGCGGGGGGGGAGACCCAGTACTTC. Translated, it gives CASSHRLAGGETQYF. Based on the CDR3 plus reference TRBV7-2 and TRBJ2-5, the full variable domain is GAGVSQSPSNKVTEKGKDVELRCDPISGHTALYWYRQSLGQGLEFLIYFQGNSAPDKSGLPSDRFSAERTGGSVSTLTIQRTQQEDSAVYLCASSHRLAGGETQYFGPGTRLLVL.

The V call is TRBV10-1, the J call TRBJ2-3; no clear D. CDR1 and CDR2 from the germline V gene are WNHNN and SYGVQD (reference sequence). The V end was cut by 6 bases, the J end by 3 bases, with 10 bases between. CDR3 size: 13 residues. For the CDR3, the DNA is TGCGCCAGCAGCCAATGGACGACAGATACGCAGTATTTT. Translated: CASSQWTTDTQYF.

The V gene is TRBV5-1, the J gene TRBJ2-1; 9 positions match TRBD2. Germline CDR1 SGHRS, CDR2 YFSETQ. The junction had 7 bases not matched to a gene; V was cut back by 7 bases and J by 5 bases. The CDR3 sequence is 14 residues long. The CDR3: CASWRGGADNEQFF. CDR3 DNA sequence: TGCGCCAGCTGGCGGGGGGGCGCCGACAATGAGCAGTTCTTC.

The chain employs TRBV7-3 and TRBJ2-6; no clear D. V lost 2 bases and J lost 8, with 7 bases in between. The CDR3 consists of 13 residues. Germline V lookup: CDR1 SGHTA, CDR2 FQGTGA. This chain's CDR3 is CASSLLVTNVLTF. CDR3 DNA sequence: TGTGCCAGCAGCTTATTAGTGACCAACGTCCTGACTTTC.

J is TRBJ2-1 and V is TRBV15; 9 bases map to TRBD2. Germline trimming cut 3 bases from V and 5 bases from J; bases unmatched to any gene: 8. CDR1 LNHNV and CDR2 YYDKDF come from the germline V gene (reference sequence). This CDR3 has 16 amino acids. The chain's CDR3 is CATSRAPGLANNEQFF. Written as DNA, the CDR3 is TGTGCCACCAGCAGGGCTCCGGGACTAGCTAACAATGAGCAGTTCTTC.

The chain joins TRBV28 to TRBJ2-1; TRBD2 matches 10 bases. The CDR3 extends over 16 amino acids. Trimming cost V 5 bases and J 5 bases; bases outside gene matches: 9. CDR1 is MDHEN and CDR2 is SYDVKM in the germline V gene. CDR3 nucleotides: TGTGCCAGCAGTCCCTTGACTAGCGGGCGAAACAATGAGCAGTTCTTC. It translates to CASSPLTSGRNNEQFF.

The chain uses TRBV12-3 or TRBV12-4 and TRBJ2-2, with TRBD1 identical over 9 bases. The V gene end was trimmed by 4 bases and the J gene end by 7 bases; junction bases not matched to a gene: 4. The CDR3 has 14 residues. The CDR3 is CASSWGQGIGELFF. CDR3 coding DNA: TGTGCCAGCAGTTGGGGACAGGGTATCGGGGAGCTGTTTTTT.

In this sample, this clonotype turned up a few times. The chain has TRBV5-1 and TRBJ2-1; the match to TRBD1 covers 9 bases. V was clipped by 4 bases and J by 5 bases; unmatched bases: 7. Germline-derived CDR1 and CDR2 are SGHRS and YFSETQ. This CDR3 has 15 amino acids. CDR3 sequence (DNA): TGCGCCAGCAGCGTAACAGGGGGCGCAGACAATGAGCAGTTCTTC. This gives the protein CASSVTGGADNEQFF.

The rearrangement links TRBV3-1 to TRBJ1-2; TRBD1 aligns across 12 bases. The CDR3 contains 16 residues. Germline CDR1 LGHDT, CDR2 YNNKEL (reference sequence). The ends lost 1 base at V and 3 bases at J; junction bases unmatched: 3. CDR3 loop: CASSQGDRGQYYGYTF. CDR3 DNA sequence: TGTGCCAGCAGCCAAGGGGACAGGGGGCAATACTATGGCTACACCTTC.

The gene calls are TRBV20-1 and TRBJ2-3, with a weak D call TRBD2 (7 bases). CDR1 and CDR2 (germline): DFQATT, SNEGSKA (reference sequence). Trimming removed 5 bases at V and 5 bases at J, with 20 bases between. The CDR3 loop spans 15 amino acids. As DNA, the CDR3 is TGCAGTGCTGCCCTCCACGGGGGGCCTCAAGATACGCAGTATTTT. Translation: CSAALHGGPQDTQYF.